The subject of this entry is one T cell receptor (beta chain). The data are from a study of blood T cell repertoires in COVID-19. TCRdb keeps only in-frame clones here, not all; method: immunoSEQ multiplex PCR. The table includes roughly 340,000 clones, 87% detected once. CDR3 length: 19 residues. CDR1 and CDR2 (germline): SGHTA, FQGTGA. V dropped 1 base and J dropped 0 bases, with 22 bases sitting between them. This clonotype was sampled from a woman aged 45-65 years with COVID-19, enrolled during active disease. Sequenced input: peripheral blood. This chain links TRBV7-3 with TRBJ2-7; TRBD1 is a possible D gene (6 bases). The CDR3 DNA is TGTGCCAGCAGCTTAAGAACCCGGACAGCCTCCCGAGGCTCCTACGAGCAGTACTTC. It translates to CASSLRTRTASRGSYEQYF.